One and the same sample provided the 27 T cell receptor beta chains below, sequenced in a study of blood T cell repertoires in COVID-19. The protocol was immunoSEQ multiplex PCR, while the TCRdb copy is restricted to in-frame clones and leaves out a portion. The profile shows approximately 130,000 clones, about 83% of them singletons. What was sequenced was peripheral blood. The receptors were sampled from a human donor in a cohort sampled during active COVID-19.

The CDR3 spells CAWSVAGFSGYTF. CDR3 nucleotide sequence: TGTGCCTGGAGTGTAGCAGGGTTTAGTGGCTACACCTTC. The rearrangement links TRBV30 to TRBJ1-2; a possible D gene is TRBD1 (5 bases). The CDR3 runs to 13 residues. Trimming pared 0 bases from V and 7 bases from J, leaving 12 bases between. The germline CDR1 and CDR2 sequences are GTSNPN and SVGIG (reference sequence).

The J gene is TRBJ2-7, the V gene TRBV27, with 12 bases lining up with TRBD1. This CDR3 is 18 amino acids long. J gave up 5 bases and V 4 bases, and 15 bases lay outside the gene matches. Per the germline V gene, CDR1 is MNHEY and CDR2 is SMNVEV (reference sequence). CDR3 nucleotide sequence: TGTGCCAGCAGTTCTCCTCGGTTCGTCGGGACAGGGGGCGACGAGCAGTACTTC. As protein: CASSSPRFVGTGGDEQYF.

This clone was recorded once. This rearrangement joins TRBV5-5 to TRBJ2-1; 13 bases map to TRBD2. CDR1 SGHKS and CDR2 YYEKEE come from the germline V gene (reference sequence). This CDR3 spans 17 amino acids. V trimming: 9 bases; J trimming: 4 bases; junction bases outside the gene matches: 13. The CDR3 reads CATTGRPGLAGYNEQFF. The CDR3 DNA sequence: TGTGCCACTACCGGGCGGCCGGGACTAGCGGGATACAATGAGCAGTTCTTC.

This CDR3 reads CASSERRGGTEAFF. The CDR3 nucleotides read TGTGCCAGCAGTGAACGCCGTGGGGGGACTGAAGCTTTCTTT. The chain carries TRBV6-1 and TRBJ1-1, with D maybe TRBD1 (5 bases). CDR3 size: 14 residues. Trimming shortened V by 2 bases and J by 5 bases, and 12 bases separated the two germline ends. Germline V gives CDR1 MNHNS, CDR2 SASEGT.

The chain couples TRBV29-1 to TRBJ1-2; 9 nucleotides match TRBD1. The CDR3 runs to 14 residues. J was trimmed by 7 bases and V by 2 bases; bases with no gene match: 8. Germline values: CDR1 SQVTM, CDR2 ANQGSEA. The CDR3 sequence is CSVELTGGRLGYTF. The CDR3 nucleotides read TGCAGCGTTGAACTCACAGGGGGCCGTCTTGGCTACACCTTC.

A remark on this clone: The junction does not match germline at one end; this may be a read error. The chain combines TRBV4-2 with TRBJ1-1; D ambiguous. This CDR3 has 15 residues. Germline V gene sequence: CDR1 LGHNA, CDR2 YNFKEQ. CDR3 coding DNA: TGTGCCAGCAGCGAAGACATCCGAACAGACACTGAAGCTTTCTTT. Translation gives CASSEDIRTDTEAFF.

This rearrangement joins TRBV6-4 to TRBJ1-5; D gene ambiguous. The germline V and J ends were trimmed by 6 bases and 4 bases, with 10 bases remaining between them. The CDR3 has 13 amino acids. Germline values: CDR1 MRHNA, CDR2 SNTAGT. CDR3 DNA: TGTGCCAGCAGCCAACACCCTAATCAGCCCCAGCATTTT. Its protein product is CASSQHPNQPQHF.

V usage is TRBV19 and J usage is TRBJ1-2, with TRBD1 matching 7 bases. V gave up 6 bases and J gave up 2 bases; unmatched junction bases: 6. The CDR3 spans 14 residues. The germline V gene encodes CDR1 LNHDA and CDR2 SQIVND (reference sequence). The CDR3: CASSPTGINYGYTF. CDR3 DNA: TGTGCCAGTAGCCCGACAGGGATAAACTATGGCTACACCTTC.

The CDR3 DNA reads as TGTGCCAGCAGCCGCAAGGACTGGTCATCTGGAAACACCATATATTTT. This encodes CASSRKDWSSGNTIYF. The rearrangement joins TRBV2 to TRBJ1-3; D remains ambiguous. Germline lookup yields CDR1 SNHLY and CDR2 FYNNEI. The CDR3 length is 16 residues. V was clipped by 6 bases and J by 1 base, with 16 bases between them.

V usage is TRBV3-1 (or the pseudogene TRBV3-2) and J usage is TRBJ1-1; D unclear. This CDR3 is 15 amino acids long. V lost 4 bases, J lost 3 bases, and 15 bases lay in between. The V gene's germline CDR1 is LGHDT and CDR2 YNNKEL (reference sequence). CDR3: CASSPQPGKDTEAFF. The CDR3 DNA reads as TGTGCCAGCAGCCCACAACCGGGGAAGGACACTGAAGCTTTCTTT.

This chain joins TRBV30 and TRBJ2-6, with 9 bases matching TRBD1. CDR3 size: 18 residues. J gave up 1 base and V 7 bases, and 14 bases lay outside the gene matches. In germline, CDR1 is GTSNPN, CDR2 SVGIG (reference sequence). The CDR3 protein is CASPSGTGFVSGANVLTF. The CDR3 DNA follows: TGTGCCTCGCCTTCCGGGACAGGGTTTGTATCTGGGGCCAACGTCCTGACTTTC.

The chain is built from TRBV6-6 and TRBJ1-1, with 8 bases aligning to TRBD1. The CDR3 length is 13 residues. Germline V gene data show CDR1 as MNHNY and CDR2 as SVGAGI (reference sequence). With V trimmed by 10 bases and J by 4 bases, 8 bases remained unmatched. CDR3 region: CANSDRDFTEAFF. As DNA, the CDR3 is TGTGCCAATTCGGACAGGGACTTCACTGAAGCTTTCTTT.

In its sample, this clone was seen once. The V and J genes are TRBV5-4 and TRBJ1-3, with no clear D. The CDR3 runs to 15 residues. Germline CDR1 reads SGHNT; CDR2 reads YYREEE (reference sequence). V lost 5 bases to trimming and J lost 0 bases, with 12 bases between them. DNA of the CDR3: TGTGCCAGCAGTCCGGGCGGGGACTCTGGAAACACCATATATTTT. Residues: CASSPGGDSGNTIYF.

The V and J genes are TRBV5-1 and TRBJ2-1, with 9 bases lining up with TRBD2. The CDR3 has 15 amino acids. The V gene's germline CDR1 is SGHRS and CDR2 YFSETQ. V gave up 0 bases and J gave up 4 bases; unmatched junction bases: 2. The CDR3 DNA is TGCGCCAGCAGCTTGGCTAGCGGGGCGTACAATGAGCAGTTCTTC. This codes for CASSLASGAYNEQFF.

This clone was seen just once. This chain links TRBV27 with TRBJ1-2; 7 bases match TRBD1. Germline-derived CDR1 and CDR2 are MNHEY and SMNVEV (reference sequence). This CDR3 has 14 residues. The V gene end was trimmed by 6 bases and the J gene end by 5 bases; junction bases not matched to a gene: 9. This chain's CDR3 is CASSATGPIYGYTF. CDR3 coding DNA: TGTGCCAGCAGCGCGACAGGGCCTATATATGGCTACACCTTC.

Worth noting for this clone: A read error may produce the germline difference seen at one junction end. Other DNA sequences in this specimen translate into the identical CDR3. The chain employs TRBV7-3 and TRBJ1-2, with no clear D. The germline V gene encodes CDR1 SGHTA and CDR2 FQGTGA. The CDR3 is 15 amino acids. The CDR3 region has the DNA TGCGCCAGCAGCGCGGGCGACATGGTTATTGATAGCTACACCTTC. Its protein is CASSAGDMVIDSYTF.

V gene TRBV5-1 combines with J gene TRBJ2-1; tentatively, D is TRBD2 (5 bases). Per the germline V gene, CDR1 is SGHRS and CDR2 is YFSETQ. V lost 4 bases to trimming and J lost 5 bases, with 19 bases between them. The CDR3 has 16 amino acids. CDR3 region: CASSNGGLSGNNEQFF. DNA for the CDR3: TGCGCCAGCAGCAACGGAGGTCTTTCGGGCAACAATGAGCAGTTCTTC.

V and J are TRBV30 and TRBJ2-7; D might be TRBD1 (6 bases). V lost 3 bases to trimming and J lost 4 bases, with 7 bases between them. The CDR3 has 11 amino acids. The germline gives CDR1 GTSNPN, CDR2 SVGIG (reference sequence). The CDR3: CAWSGQYEQYF. CDR3 bases: TGTGCCTGGAGCGGACAGTACGAGCAGTACTTC.

The rearrangement links TRBV10-3 to TRBJ2-7; 8 nucleotides align to TRBD1. The CDR3 covers 14 residues. The V and J ends lost 5 bases and 2 bases, in that order; junction bases with no gene match: 5. Germline CDR1 is ENHRY and CDR2 is SYGVKD. CDR3 DNA sequence: TGTGCCATCAGTCCCGACAGGGGTGCCTACGAGCAGTACTTC. Residues: CAISPDRGAYEQYF.

This clone was counted a single time. The rearrangement joins TRBV18 to TRBJ1-2; D ambiguous. Trimming stripped 3 bases from V and 4 bases from J, with 9 bases between. In germline, CDR1 is KGHSH, CDR2 LQKENI. The CDR3 sequence is 13 residues long. This chain's CDR3 is CASSPNSAYGYTF. CDR3 DNA sequence: TGTGCCAGCTCACCTAACAGTGCCTATGGCTACACCTTC.

V is TRBV7-8 and J is TRBJ2-1, with D maybe TRBD2 (5 bases). This CDR3 is 16 amino acids long. Germline lookup yields CDR1 SGHVS and CDR2 FQNEAQ. The germline V and J ends were trimmed by 1 base and 3 bases, with 13 bases remaining between them. CDR3 bases: TGTGCCAGCAGCTTAGACACCCCGAGGGTCTACAATGAGCAGTTCTTC. Protein product: CASSLDTPRVYNEQFF.

This clone was detected only once. The chain uses TRBV19 and TRBJ2-2; no firm D call. This CDR3 has 15 residues. The V end was cut by 5 bases, the J end by 2 bases, with 12 bases between. From germline, CDR1 is LNHDA and CDR2 SQIVND (reference sequence). The DNA of the CDR3 is TGTGCCAGTAGTGCGATGTCAGGAAACACCGGGGAGCTGTTTTTT. Translating it yields CASSAMSGNTGELFF. The variable domain in full, completed from reference TRBV19 and TRBJ2-2, reads DGGITQSPKYLFRKEGQNVTLSCEQNLNHDAMYWYRQDPGQGLRLIYYSQIVNDFQKGDIAEGYSVSREKKESFPLTVTSAQKNPTAFYLCASSAMSGNTGELFFGEGSRLTVL.

This clone is a singleton in its sample. The rearrangement uses TRBV4-1 and TRBJ2-1, with D hard to call. CDR3 length: 14 amino acids. Germline CDR1 MGHRA, CDR2 YSYEKL. Deletions cut 0 bases from V and 9 bases from J, with 12 bases between. Written as DNA, the CDR3 is TGCGCCAGCAGCCAAGAAGCGTTCATAGGTGAGCAGTTCTTC. Amino acid sequence: CASSQEAFIGEQFF.

The chain joins TRBV18 to TRBJ1-1, with TRBD1 identical over 11 bases. In germline, CDR1 is KGHSH, CDR2 LQKENI. The CDR3 runs 16 residues. V lost 3 bases, J lost 4 bases, and 7 bases stayed unmatched. CDR3 amino acids: CASSPRTGGLGTEAFF. The CDR3 DNA sequence: TGTGCCAGCTCACCCAGGACAGGGGGCTTGGGCACTGAAGCTTTCTTT.

V gene TRBV3-1 (or the pseudogene TRBV3-2) combines with J gene TRBJ1-2; D remains ambiguous. The CDR3 loop spans 15 amino acids. The germline gives CDR1 LGHDT, CDR2 YNNKEL (reference sequence). V was pared by 4 bases and J by 4 bases, with 16 bases between. CDR3 sequence reads: CASSPNSPEAYGYTF. In nucleotides, the CDR3 is TGTGCCAGCAGCCCCAACTCCCCAGAGGCCTATGGCTACACCTTC.

The chain is built from TRBV4-1 and TRBJ1-2; TRBD1 matches 7 bases. With V trimmed by 0 bases and J by 8 bases, 9 bases remained unmatched. Per the germline V gene, CDR1 is MGHRA and CDR2 is YSYEKL. The CDR3 runs to 15 residues. The CDR3 loop reads CASSQDWRGRRGYTF. CDR3 sequence (DNA): TGCGCCAGCAGCCAAGATTGGAGGGGGCGTCGGGGCTACACCTTC.

The J gene is TRBJ1-1, the V gene TRBV28; the D is unclear. CDR3 length: 12 residues. V was shortened by 6 bases and J by 5 bases, with 10 bases between the two germline ends. Germline loops: CDR1 MDHEN, CDR2 SYDVKM. CDR3 coding DNA: TGTGCCAGCAGCCTAAGGGAGACTGAAGCTTTCTTT. It encodes CASSLRETEAFF.